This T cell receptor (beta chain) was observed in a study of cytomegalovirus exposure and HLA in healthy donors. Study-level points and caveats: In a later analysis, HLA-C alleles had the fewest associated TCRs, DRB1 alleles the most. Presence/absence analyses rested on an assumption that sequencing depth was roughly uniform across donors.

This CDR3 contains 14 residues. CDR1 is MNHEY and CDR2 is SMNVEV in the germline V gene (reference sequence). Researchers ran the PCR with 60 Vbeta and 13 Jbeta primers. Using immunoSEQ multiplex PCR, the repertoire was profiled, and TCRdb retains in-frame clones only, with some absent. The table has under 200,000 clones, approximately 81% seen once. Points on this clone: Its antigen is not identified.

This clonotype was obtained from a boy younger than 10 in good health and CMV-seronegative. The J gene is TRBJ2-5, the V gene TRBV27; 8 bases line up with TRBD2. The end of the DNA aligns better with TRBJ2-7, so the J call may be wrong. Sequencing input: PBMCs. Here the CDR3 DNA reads TGTGCCAGCAGTTTAGGGACTAGAGCCTACGAGCAGTACTTC. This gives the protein CASSLGTRAYEQYF.